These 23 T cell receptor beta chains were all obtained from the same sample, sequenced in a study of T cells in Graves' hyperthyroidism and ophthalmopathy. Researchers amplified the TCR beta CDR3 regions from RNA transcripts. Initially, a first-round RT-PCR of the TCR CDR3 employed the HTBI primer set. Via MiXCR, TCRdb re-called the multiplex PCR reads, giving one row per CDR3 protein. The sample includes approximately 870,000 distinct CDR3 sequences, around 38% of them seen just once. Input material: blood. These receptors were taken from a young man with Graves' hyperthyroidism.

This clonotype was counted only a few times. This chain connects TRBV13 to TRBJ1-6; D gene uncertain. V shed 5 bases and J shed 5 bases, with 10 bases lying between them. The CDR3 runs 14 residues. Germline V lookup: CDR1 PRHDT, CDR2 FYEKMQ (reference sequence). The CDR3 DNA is TGTGCCAGCAGCCCCGGGGTTAATAATTCACCCCTCCACTTT. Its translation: CASSPGVNNSPLHF.

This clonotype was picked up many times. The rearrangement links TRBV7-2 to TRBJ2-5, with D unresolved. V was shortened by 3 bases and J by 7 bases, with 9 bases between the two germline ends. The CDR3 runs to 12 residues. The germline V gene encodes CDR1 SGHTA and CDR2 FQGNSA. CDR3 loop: CASSLGSGTQYF. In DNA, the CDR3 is TGTGCCAGCAGCTTGGGGTCTGGGACCCAGTACTTC.

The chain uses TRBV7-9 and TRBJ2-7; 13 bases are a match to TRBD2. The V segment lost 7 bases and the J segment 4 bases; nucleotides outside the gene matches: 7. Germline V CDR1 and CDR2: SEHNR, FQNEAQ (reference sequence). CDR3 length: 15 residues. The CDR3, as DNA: TGTGCCAGCACCCTAACTAGCGGGAGGGTTTACGAGCAGTACTTC. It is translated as CASTLTSGRVYEQYF.

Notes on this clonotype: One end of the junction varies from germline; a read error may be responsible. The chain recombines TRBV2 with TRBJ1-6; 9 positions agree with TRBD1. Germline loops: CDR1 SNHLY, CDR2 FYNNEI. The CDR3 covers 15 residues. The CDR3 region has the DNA TGTGCCATCAGTGAACAGGGGGCTCAGGGATCACCCCTCCACTTT. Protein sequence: CAISEQGAQGSPLHF.

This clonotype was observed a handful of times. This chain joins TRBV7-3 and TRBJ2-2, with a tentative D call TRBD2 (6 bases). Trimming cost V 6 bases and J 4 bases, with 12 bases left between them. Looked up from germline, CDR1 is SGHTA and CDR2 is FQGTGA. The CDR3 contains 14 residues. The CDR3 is CASSPGESTGELFF. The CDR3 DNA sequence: TGTGCCAGCAGTCCGGGGGAGAGCACCGGGGAGCTGTTTTTT. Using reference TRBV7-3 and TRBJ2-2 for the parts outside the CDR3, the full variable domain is GAGVSQTPSNKVTEKGKYVELRCDPISGHTALYWYRQSLGQGPEFLIYFQGTGAADDSGLPNDRFFAVRPEGSVSTLKIQRTERGDSAVYLCASSPGESTGELFFGEGSRLTVL.

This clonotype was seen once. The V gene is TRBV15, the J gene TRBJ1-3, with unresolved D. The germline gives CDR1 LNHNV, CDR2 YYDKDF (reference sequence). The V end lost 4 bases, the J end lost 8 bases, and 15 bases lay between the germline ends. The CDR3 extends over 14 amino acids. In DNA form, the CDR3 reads TGTGCCACCAGCACCGAGCGGGAGGGCTACACCATATATTTT. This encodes CATSTEREGYTIYF.

CDR3 nucleotide sequence: TGTGCCAGCAGCCCCCCCATGAGGTTGGGTTACGAGCAGTACTTC. Its translation is CASSPPMRLGYEQYF. The chain is built from TRBV11-2 and TRBJ2-7; D remains ambiguous. In germline, CDR1 is SGHAT, CDR2 FQNNGV. V lost 5 bases to trimming and J lost 4 bases, with 18 bases between them. The CDR3 length is 15 residues.

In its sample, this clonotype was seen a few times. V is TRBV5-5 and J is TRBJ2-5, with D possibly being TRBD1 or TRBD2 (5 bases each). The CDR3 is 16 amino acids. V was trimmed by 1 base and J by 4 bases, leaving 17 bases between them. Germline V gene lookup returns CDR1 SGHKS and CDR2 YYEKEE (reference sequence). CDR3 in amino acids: CASSLTARGRGETQYF. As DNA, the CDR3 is TGTGCCAGCAGCTTGACGGCGAGGGGAAGGGGAGAGACCCAGTACTTC.

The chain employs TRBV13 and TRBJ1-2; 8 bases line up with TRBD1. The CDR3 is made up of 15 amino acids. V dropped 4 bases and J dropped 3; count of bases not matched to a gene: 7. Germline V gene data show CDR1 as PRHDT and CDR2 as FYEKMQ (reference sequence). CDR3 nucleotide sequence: TGTGCCAGCAGCTCCTGGACAGGGAGGGACTATGGCTACACCTTC. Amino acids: CASSSWTGRDYGYTF.

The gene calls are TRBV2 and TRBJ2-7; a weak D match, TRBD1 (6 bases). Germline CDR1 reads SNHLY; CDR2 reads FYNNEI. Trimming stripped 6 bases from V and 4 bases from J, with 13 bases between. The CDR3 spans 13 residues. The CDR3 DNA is TGTGCCAGCAGCCGGGACAACCTATACGAGCAGTACTTC. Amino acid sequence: CASSRDNLYEQYF.

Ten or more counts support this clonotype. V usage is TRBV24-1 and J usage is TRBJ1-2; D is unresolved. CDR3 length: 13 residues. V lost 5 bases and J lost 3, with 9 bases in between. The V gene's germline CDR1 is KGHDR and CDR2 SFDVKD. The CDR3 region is CATSAGSYYGYTF. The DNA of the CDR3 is TGTGCCACCAGTGCGGGCAGTTACTATGGCTACACCTTC.

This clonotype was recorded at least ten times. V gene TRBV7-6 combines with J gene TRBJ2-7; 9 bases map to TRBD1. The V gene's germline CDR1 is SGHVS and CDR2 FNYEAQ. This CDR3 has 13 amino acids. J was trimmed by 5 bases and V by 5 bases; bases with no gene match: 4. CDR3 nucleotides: TGTGCCAGCAGCCAACAGGGGGCGGACGAGCAGTACTTC. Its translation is CASSQQGADEQYF.

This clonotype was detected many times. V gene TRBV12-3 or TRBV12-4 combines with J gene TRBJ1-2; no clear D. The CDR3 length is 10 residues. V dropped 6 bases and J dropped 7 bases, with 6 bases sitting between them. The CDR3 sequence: CASSSGGYTF. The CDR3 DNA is TGTGCCAGCAGCTCGGGTGGCTACACCTTC.

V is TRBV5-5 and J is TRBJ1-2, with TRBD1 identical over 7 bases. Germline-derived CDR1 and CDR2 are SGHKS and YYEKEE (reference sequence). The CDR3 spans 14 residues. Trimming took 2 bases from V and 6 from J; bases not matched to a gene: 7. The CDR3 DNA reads TGTGCCAGCAGCTTCCGACAGGGAGTCGATGGCTACACCTTC. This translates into CASSFRQGVDGYTF.

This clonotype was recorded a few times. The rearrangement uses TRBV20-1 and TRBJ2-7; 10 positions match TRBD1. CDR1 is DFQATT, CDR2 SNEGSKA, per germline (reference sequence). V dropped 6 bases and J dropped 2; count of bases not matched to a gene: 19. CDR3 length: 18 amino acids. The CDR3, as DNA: TGCAGTGCCATAGATAGCCAGGGACAGGGGAAGGGGACCTACGAGCAGTACTTC. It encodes CSAIDSQGQGKGTYEQYF.

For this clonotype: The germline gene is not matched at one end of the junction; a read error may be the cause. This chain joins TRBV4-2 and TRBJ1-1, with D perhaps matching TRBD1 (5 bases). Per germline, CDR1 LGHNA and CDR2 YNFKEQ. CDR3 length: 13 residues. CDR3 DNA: TGTGCCAGCAGCCAAGAAGCCGGGACTGGAGCTTTCTTT. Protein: CASSQEAGTGAFF.

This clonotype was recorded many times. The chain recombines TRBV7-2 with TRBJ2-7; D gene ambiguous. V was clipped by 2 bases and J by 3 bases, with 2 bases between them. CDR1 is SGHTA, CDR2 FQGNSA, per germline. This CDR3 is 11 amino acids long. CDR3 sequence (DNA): TGTGCCAGCAGCTTACACTACGAGCAGTACTTC. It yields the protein CASSLHYEQYF. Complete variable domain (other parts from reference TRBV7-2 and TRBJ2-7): GAGVSQSPSNKVTEKGKDVELRCDPISGHTALYWYRQSLGQGLEFLIYFQGNSAPDKSGLPSDRFSAERTGGSVSTLTIQRTQQEDSAVYLCASSLHYEQYFGPGTRLTVT.

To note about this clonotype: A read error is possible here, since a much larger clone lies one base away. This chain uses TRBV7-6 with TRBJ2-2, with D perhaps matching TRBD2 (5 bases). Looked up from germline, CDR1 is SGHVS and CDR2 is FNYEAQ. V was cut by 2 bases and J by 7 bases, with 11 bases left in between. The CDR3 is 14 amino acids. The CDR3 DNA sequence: TGTGCCAGCAGCTTAACAGAGGGCGGCGGGGAGCTGTTTTTT. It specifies CASSLTEGGGELFF.

CDR3 protein: CSAKGVREKKLFF. CDR3 DNA: TGCAGCGCCAAGGGAGTAAGAGAAAAAAAACTGTTTTTT. The rearrangement links TRBV29-1 to TRBJ1-4; no definite D call. The CDR3 sequence is 13 residues long. Trimming removed 7 bases at V and 9 bases at J, with 18 bases between. CDR1 and CDR2 from the germline V gene are SQVTM and ANQGSEA.

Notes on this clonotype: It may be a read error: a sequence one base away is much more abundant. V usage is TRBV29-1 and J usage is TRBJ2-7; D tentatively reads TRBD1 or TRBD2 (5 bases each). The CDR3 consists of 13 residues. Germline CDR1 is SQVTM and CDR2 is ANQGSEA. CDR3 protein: CSVAGPTRDERYF. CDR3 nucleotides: TGCAGCGTCGCTGGACCGACGAGGGACGAGCGGTACTTC.

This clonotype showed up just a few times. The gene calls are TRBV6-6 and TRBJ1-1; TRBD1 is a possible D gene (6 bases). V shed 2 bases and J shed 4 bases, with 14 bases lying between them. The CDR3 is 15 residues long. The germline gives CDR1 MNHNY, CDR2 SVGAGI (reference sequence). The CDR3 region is CASSYMGGAGTEAFF. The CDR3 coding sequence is TGTGCCAGCAGTTACATGGGGGGCGCGGGCACTGAAGCTTTCTTT.

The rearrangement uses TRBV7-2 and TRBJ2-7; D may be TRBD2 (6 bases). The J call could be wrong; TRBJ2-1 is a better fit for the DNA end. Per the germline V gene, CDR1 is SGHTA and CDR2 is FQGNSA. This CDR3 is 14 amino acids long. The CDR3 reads CASSSPGLYNEQFF. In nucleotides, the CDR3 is TGTGCCAGCAGCTCTCCGGGACTGTACAATGAGCAGTTCTTC.

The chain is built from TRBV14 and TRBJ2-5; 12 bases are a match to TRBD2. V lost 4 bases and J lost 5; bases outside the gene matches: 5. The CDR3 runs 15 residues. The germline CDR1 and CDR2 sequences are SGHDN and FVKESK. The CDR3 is CASSLLTSGSETQYF. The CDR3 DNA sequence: TGTGCCAGCAGCCTCCTGACTAGCGGGAGTGAGACCCAGTACTTC.